The following is a T cell receptor (beta chain) sequence with its context. What it binds is not known. Germline V CDR1 and CDR2: MDHEN, SYDVKM. The CDR3 totals 15 residues. Germline trimming cut 7 bases from V and 6 bases from J; bases unmatched to any gene: 10. These data belong to a study of T cell responses to AZD1222 COVID-19 vaccine. The protocol was immunoSEQ multiplex PCR, while the TCRdb copy is restricted to in-frame clones and leaves out a portion. Among around 120,000 clones listed, approximately 80% were seen once. Whole-study findings and limits: The donor cohort was predominantly white British with a female majority, and clonal diversity may have been underestimated. The repertoires were collected only after the peak T cell response. Reportedly, nearly half of unique spike TCRs recognized epitopes outside B.1.351/B.1.1.7 mutations. At baseline, just a handful of AZD1222 recipients tested seropositive.

V usage is TRBV28 and J usage is TRBJ2-2, with 8 bases identical to TRBD1. This clonotype originated in an adult who received the AZD1222 COVID-19 vaccine. Sequencing was performed on peripheral blood, taken 28 days after the second AZD1222 dose. The CDR3 sequence: CASTLWTGSPGELFF. The CDR3 region has the DNA TGTGCCAGCACCCTCTGGACAGGGAGTCCCGGGGAGCTGTTTTTT.